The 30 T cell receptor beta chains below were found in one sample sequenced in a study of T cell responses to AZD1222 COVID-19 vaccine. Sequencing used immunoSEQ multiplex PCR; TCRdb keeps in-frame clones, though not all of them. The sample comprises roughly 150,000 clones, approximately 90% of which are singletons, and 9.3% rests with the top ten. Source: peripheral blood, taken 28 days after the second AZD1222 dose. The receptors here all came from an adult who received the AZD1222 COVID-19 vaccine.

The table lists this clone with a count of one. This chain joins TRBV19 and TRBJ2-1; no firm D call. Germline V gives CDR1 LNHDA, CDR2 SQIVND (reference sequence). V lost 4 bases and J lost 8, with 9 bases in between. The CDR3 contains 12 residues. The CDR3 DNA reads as TGTGCCAGTAGTACCGTGGGCTATGAGCAGTTCTTC. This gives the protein CASSTVGYEQFF.

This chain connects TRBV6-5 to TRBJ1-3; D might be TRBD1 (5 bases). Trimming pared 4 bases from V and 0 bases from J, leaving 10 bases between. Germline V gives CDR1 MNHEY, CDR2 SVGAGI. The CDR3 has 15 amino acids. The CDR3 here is CASSLAGPSGNTIYF. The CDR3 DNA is TGTGCCAGCAGTTTGGCAGGGCCCTCTGGAAACACCATATATTTT.

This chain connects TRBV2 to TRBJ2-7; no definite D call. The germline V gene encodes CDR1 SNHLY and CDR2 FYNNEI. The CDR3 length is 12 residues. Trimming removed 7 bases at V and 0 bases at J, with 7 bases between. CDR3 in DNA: TGTGCCAGCAAGGAATTCTCCTACGAGCAGTACGTC. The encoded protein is CASKEFSYEQYV.

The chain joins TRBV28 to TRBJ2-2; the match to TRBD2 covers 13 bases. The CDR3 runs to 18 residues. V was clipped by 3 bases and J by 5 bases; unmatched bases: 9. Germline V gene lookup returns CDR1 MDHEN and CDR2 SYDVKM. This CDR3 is CASSFRDGLAGVTGELFF. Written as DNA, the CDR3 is TGTGCCAGCAGTTTCCGGGATGGACTAGCGGGAGTAACCGGGGAGCTGTTTTTT. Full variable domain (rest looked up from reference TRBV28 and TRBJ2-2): DVKVTQSSRYLVKRTGEKVFLECVQDMDHENMFWYRQDPGLGLRLIYFSYDVKMKEKGDIPEGYSVSREKKERFSLILESASTNQTSMYLCASSFRDGLAGVTGELFFGEGSRLTVL.

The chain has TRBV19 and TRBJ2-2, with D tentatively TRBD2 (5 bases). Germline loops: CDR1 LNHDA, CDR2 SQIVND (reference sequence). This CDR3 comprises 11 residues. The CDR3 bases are TGTGCGGCCGAGGGTATCGGGGAGCTGTTTTTT. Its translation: CAAEGIGELFF. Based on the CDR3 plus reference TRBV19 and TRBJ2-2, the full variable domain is DGGITQSPKYLFRKEGQNVTLSCEQNLNHDAMYWYRQDPGQGLRLIYYSQIVNDFQKGDIAEGYSVSREKKESFPLTVTSAQKNPTAFYLCAAEGIGELFFGEGSRLTVL.

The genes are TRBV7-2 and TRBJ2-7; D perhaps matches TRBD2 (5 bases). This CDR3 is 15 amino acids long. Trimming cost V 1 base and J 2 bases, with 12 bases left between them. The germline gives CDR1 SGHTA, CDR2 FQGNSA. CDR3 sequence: CASSLGEGITYEQYV. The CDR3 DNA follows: TGTGCCAGCAGCTTAGGCGAGGGTATCACCTACGAGCAGTACGTC.

The DNA for the CDR3 is TGTGCCAGCAGTTACCCGGGACGGACGAACACTGAAGCTTTCTTT. Translated, it gives CASSYPGRTNTEAFF. The chain employs TRBV6-5 and TRBJ1-1, with D tentatively TRBD1 (5 bases). Per the germline V gene, CDR1 is MNHEY and CDR2 is SVGAGI. Trimming removed 2 bases from V and 1 base from J, with 11 bases in between. This CDR3 comprises 15 residues.

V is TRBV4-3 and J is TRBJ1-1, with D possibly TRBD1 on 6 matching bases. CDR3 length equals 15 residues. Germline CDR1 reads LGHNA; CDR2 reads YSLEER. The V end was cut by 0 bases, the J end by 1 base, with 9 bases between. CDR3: CASSQDRGQNTEAFF. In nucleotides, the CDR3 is TGCGCCAGCAGCCAAGATCGGGGACAGAACACTGAAGCTTTCTTT.

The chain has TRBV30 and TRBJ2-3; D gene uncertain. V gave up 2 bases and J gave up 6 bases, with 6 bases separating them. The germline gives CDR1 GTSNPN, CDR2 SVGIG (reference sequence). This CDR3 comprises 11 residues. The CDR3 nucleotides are TGTGCCTGGAGTCCTGTGGATACGCAGTATTTT. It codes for CAWSPVDTQYF.

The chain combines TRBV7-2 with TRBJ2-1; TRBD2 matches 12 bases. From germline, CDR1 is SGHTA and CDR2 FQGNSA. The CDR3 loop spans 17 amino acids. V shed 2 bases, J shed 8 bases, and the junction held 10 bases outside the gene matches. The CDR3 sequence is CASSLTVGLAGGDEQFF. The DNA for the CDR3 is TGTGCCAGCAGCTTAACGGTTGGGCTAGCGGGAGGGGATGAGCAGTTCTTC.

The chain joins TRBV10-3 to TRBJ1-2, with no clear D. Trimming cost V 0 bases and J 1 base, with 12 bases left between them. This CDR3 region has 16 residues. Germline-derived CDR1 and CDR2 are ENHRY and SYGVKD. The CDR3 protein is CAISESREGSNYGYTF. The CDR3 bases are TGTGCCATCAGTGAGTCTAGGGAGGGAAGTAACTATGGCTACACCTTC.

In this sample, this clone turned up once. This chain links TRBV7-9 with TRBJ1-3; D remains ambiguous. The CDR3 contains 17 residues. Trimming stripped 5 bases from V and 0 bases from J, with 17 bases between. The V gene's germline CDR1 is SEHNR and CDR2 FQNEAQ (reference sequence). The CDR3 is CASSGNVLGNSGNTIYF. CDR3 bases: TGTGCCAGCAGCGGTAACGTTTTGGGCAACTCTGGAAACACCATATATTTT.

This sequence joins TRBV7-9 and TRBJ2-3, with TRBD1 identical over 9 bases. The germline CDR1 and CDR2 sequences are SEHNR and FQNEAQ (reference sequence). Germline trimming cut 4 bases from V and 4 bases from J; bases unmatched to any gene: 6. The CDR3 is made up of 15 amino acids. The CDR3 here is CASSSPNRGPDTQYF. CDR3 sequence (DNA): TGTGCCAGCAGCTCCCCGAACAGGGGGCCAGATACGCAGTATTTT.

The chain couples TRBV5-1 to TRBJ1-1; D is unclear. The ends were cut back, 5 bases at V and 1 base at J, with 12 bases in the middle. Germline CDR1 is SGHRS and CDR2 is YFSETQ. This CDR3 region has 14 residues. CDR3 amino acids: CASSSPGGNTEAFF. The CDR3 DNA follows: TGCGCCAGCAGTTCCCCAGGAGGGAACACTGAAGCTTTCTTT. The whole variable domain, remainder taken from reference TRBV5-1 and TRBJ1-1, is KAGVTQTPRYLIKTRGQQVTLSCSPISGHRSVSWYQQTPGQGLQFLFEYFSETQRNKGNFPGRFSGRQFSNSRSEMNVSTLELGDSALYLCASSSPGGNTEAFFGQGTRLTVV.

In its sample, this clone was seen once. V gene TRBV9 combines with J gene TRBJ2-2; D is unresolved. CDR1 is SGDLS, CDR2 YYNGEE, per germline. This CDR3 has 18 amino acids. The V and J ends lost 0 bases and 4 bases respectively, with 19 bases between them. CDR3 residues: CASSVGPADTLTTGELFF. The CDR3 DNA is TGTGCCAGCAGCGTAGGTCCGGCAGACACACTAACCACCGGGGAGCTGTTTTTT.

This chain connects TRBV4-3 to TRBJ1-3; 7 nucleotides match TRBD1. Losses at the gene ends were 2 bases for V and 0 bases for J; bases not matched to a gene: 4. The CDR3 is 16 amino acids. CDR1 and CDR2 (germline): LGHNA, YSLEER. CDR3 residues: CASSQKTGASGNTIYF. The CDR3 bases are TGCGCCAGCAGCCAAAAAACAGGGGCCTCTGGAAACACCATATATTTT.

The CDR3 nucleotides read TGCGCCAGCAGCTCCGGATACCAGGGGGCCTCCTACAATGAGCAGTTCTTC. Translation gives CASSSGYQGASYNEQFF. V and J are TRBV5-1 and TRBJ2-1; 8 bases are a match to TRBD1. J gave up 0 bases and V 3 bases, and 8 bases lay outside the gene matches. The CDR3 runs 17 residues. Germline V gene sequence: CDR1 SGHRS, CDR2 YFSETQ. Drawing the rest from reference TRBV5-1 and TRBJ2-1, the complete variable domain is KAGVTQTPRYLIKTRGQQVTLSCSPISGHRSVSWYQQTPGQGLQFLFEYFSETQRNKGNFPGRFSGRQFSNSRSEMNVSTLELGDSALYLCASSSGYQGASYNEQFFGPGTRLTVL.

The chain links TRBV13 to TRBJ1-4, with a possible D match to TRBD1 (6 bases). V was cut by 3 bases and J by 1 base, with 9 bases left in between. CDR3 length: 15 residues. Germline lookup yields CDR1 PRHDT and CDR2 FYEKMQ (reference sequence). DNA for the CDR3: TGTGCCAGCAGCTTGGGGGGCGTAACTAATGAAAAACTGTTTTTT. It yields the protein CASSLGGVTNEKLFF.

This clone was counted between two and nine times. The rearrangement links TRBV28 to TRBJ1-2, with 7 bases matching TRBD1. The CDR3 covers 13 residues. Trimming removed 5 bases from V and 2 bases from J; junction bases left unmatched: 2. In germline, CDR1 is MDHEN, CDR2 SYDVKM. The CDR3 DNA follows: TGTGCCAGCAGTACGGGACAGAACTATGGCTACACCTTC. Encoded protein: CASSTGQNYGYTF.

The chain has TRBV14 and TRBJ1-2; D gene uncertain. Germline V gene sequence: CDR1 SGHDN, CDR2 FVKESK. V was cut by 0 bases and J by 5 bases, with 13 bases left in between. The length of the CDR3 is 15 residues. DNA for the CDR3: TGTGCCAGCAGCCAAGATATTGGGATCTGGTATGGCTACACCTTC. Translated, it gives CASSQDIGIWYGYTF.

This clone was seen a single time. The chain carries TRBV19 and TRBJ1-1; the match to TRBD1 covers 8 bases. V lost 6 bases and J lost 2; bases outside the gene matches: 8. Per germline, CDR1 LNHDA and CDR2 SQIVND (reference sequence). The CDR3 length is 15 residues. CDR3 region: CASRTPGQDNTEAFF. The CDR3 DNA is TGTGCCAGTAGGACCCCGGGACAGGATAACACTGAAGCTTTCTTT.

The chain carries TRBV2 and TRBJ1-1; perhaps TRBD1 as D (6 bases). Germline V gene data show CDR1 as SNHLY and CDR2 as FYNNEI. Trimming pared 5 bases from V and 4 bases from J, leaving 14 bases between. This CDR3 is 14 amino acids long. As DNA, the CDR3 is TGTGCCAGCAGTAAGTACGTAGGGGGCACTGAAGCTTTCTTT. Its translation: CASSKYVGGTEAFF.

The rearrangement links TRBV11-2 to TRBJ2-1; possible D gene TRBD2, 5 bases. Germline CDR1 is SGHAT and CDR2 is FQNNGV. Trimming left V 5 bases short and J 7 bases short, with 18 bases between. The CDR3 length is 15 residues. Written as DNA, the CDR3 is TGTGCCAGCAGCCAAATAGCGAATCTTGAAAATGAGCAGTTCTTC. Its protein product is CASSQIANLENEQFF.

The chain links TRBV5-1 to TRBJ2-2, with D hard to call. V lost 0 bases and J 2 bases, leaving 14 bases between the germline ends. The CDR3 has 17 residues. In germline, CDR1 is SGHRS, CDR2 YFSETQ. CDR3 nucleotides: TGCGCCAGCAGCTTGGTTGGCCTTAACTTCAACACCGGGGAGCTGTTTTTT. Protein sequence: CASSLVGLNFNTGELFF.

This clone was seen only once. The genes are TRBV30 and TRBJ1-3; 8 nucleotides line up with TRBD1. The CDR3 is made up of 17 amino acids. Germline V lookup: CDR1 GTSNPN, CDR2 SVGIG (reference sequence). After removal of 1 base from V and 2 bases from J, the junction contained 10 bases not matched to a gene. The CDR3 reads CAWSGARVRGPGNTIYF. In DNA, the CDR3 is TGTGCCTGGAGTGGGGCGAGGGTCAGGGGGCCTGGAAACACCATATATTTT.

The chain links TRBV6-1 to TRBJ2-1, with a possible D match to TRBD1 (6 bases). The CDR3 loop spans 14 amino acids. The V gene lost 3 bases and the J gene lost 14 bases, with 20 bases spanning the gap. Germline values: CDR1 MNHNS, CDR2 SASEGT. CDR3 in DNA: TGTGCCAGCAGTGAGACAGGTTTGAGATTTCGGAAGTTCTTC. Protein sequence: CASSETGLRFRKFF.

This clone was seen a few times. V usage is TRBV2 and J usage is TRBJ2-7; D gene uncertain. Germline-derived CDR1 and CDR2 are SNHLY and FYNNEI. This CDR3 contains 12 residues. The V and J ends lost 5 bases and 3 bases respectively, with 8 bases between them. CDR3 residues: CASSPSDYEQYF. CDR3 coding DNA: TGTGCCAGCAGTCCGTCGGACTACGAGCAGTACTTC.

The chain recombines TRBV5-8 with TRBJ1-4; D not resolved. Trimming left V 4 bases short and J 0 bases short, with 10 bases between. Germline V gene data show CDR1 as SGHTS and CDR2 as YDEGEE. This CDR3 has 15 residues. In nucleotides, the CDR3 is TGTGCCAGCAGCGCCCGCGAGACAACTAATGAAAAACTGTTTTTT. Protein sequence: CASSARETTNEKLFF.

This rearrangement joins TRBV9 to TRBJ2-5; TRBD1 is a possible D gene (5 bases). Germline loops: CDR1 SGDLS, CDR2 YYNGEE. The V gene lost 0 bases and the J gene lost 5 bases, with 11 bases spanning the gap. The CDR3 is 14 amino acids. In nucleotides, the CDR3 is TGTGCCAGCAGCGTAGACGAACAGGCGGAGACCCAGTACTTC. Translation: CASSVDEQAETQYF. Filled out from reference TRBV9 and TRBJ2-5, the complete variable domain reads DSGVTQTPKHLITATGQRVTLRCSPRSGDLSVYWYQQSLDQGLQFLIQYYNGEERAKGNILERFSAQQFPDLHSELNLSSLELGDSALYFCASSVDEQAETQYFGPGTRLLVL.

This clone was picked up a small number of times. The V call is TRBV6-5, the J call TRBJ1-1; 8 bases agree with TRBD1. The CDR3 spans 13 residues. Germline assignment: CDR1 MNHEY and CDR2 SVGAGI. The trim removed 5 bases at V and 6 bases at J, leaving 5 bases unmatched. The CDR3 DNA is TGTGCCAGCAGTCAGGACAGGGAGGCTGAAGCTTTCTTT. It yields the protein CASSQDREAEAFF.